The 9 T cell receptor beta chains in this list originate from one sample, sequenced in a study of OX40 agonist ivuxolimab in advanced cancers. Generated by immunoSEQ multiplex PCR, the TCRdb table keeps only in-frame clones and is missing some. This table holds 60,000 to 85,000 clones, approximately 93% found once. The source material was CD4+ or CD8+ T cells sorted from blood, sampled in a trial of the OX40 agonist ivuxolimab. All receptors derive from an adult with an advanced solid tumor such as melanoma, head and neck, liver or kidney cancer.

The genes are TRBV27 and TRBJ2-1; maybe TRBD1 (5 bases). Germline CDR1 is MNHEY and CDR2 is SMNVEV (reference sequence). CDR3 length: 12 amino acids. The ends were cut back, 6 bases at V and 10 bases at J, with 13 bases in the middle. CDR3 residues: CASSPGAPEQFF. CDR3 nucleotide sequence: TGTGCCAGCAGCCCTGGGGCACCCGAGCAGTTCTTC.

V and J are TRBV27 and TRBJ2-7, with 13 nucleotides matching TRBD2. Germline assignment: CDR1 MNHEY and CDR2 SMNVEV (reference sequence). J gave up 7 bases and V 5 bases, and 8 bases lay outside the gene matches. This CDR3 contains 15 residues. CDR3 in amino acids: CASSPGLAGVDEQYF. DNA for the CDR3: TGTGCCAGCAGTCCTGGACTAGCGGGAGTCGATGAGCAGTACTTC.

This chain joins TRBV6-1 and TRBJ1-3; 12 bases agree with TRBD1. V was clipped by 2 bases and J by 7 bases; unmatched bases: 9. This CDR3 has 17 amino acids. Germline V lookup: CDR1 MNHNS, CDR2 SASEGT. The CDR3 protein is CASSESPGGTGGNTIYF. The CDR3 DNA reads as TGTGCCAGCAGTGAATCTCCTGGCGGGACAGGGGGCAACACCATATATTTT.

The chain joins TRBV29-1 to TRBJ2-7, with D possibly matching TRBD1 (5 bases). From germline, CDR1 is SQVTM and CDR2 ANQGSEA. V lost 3 bases to trimming and J lost 6 bases, with 12 bases between them. The CDR3 covers 12 residues. In DNA form, the CDR3 reads TGCAGCGTTGAGGGGCAGGGCGGCGAGCAGTACTTC. It is translated as CSVEGQGGEQYF.

This chain uses TRBV7-2 with TRBJ2-1, with 7 bases matching TRBD1. The germline V gene encodes CDR1 SGHTA and CDR2 FQGNSA. The CDR3 is made up of 18 amino acids. After removal of 4 bases from V and 3 bases from J, the junction contained 15 bases not matched to a gene. CDR3: CASSSVRSTGHLYNEQFF. The CDR3 DNA reads TGTGCCAGCAGCTCCGTCAGGTCGACAGGGCATCTCTACAATGAGCAGTTCTTC. Full variable domain (remainder filled in from reference TRBV7-2 and TRBJ2-1): GAGVSQSPSNKVTEKGKDVELRCDPISGHTALYWYRQSLGQGLEFLIYFQGNSAPDKSGLPSDRFSAERTGGSVSTLTIQRTQQEDSAVYLCASSSVRSTGHLYNEQFFGPGTRLTVL.

This chain connects TRBV5-1 to TRBJ2-7; 8 bases line up with TRBD1. CDR1 SGHRS and CDR2 YFSETQ come from the germline V gene. The CDR3 has 15 amino acids. V shed 4 bases, J shed 0 bases, and the junction held 6 bases outside the gene matches. The CDR3 nucleotides are TGCGCCAGCAGCGGGGGACAGGCGAGCTCCTACGAGCAGTACTTC. Residues: CASSGGQASSYEQYF.

The chain combines TRBV7-9 with TRBJ2-1; D not resolved. Germline CDR1 is SEHNR and CDR2 is FQNEAQ (reference sequence). V lost 1 base, J lost 4 bases, and 2 bases lay in between. This CDR3 has 12 residues. CDR3 in amino acids: CASSLGYNEQFF. For the CDR3, the DNA is TGTGCCAGCAGCTTAGGATACAATGAGCAGTTCTTC.

This chain links TRBV14 with TRBJ2-1; D ambiguous. This CDR3 has 13 residues. Trimming pared 2 bases from V and 10 bases from J, leaving 12 bases between. Germline assignment: CDR1 SGHDN and CDR2 FVKESK. CDR3 sequence reads: CASSQSPPGEQFF. The CDR3 DNA reads TGTGCCAGCAGCCAATCCCCGCCCGGGGAGCAGTTCTTC.

The count of this clone is one. The chain has TRBV11-3 and TRBJ2-5; D perhaps matches TRBD2 (6 bases). V was trimmed by 5 bases and J by 1 base, leaving 11 bases between them. CDR3 length: 14 residues. Looked up from germline, CDR1 is SGHNT and CDR2 is YENEEA. In nucleotides, the CDR3 is TGTGCCAGCAGCGGCCAGGGACTCCAAGAGACCCAGTACTTC. It encodes CASSGQGLQETQYF.